This T cell receptor (beta chain) was observed in a study of T cells in tumors after PD-1 blockade. About the study: No patient had prior checkpoint blockade, systemic immunosuppression, or radiotherapy within 4 weeks.

Method: immunoSEQ multiplex PCR; TCRdb's copy keeps in-frame clones and lacks some. The sample yields 60,000 to 75,000 clones, under 80% seen once. The germline CDR1 and CDR2 sequences are SGHRS and YFSETQ. CDR3 length: 14 residues. Details on this clone: The junction departs from germline at one end; a sequencing error may be responsible.

The sample consisted of PBMCs, taken after anti-PD-1 treatment. The source of this sequence is a human donor with basal cell carcinoma. This chain joins TRBV5-1 and TRBJ2-5, with D perhaps given as TRBD1 or TRBD2 (6 bases each). CDR3 coding DNA: TGCGCCAGCAGCTTGGCCCGGGGGCAAGAGGCCCAGTACTTC. It codes for CASSLARGQEAQYF.